This is a list of T cell receptor beta chains from one sample in a study of T cells in Graves' hyperthyroidism and ophthalmopathy. TCRdb re-called the multiplex PCR reads with MiXCR, one entry per CDR3 protein. Of around 720,000 distinct CDR3 sequences in the sample, about 35% are singletons; the top ten hold 30% to 40%. The source material was blood. The receptors derive from a middle-aged woman with Graves' hyperthyroidism. CDR3s include the opening cysteine and the closing phenylalanine or tryptophan. A D gene is named only where the DNA matches it firmly. Some rows mark clone size as missing; the rest say once, few, many or name a class of expanded clone.

size: few
V: TRBV10-3
D: TRBD1
J: TRBJ1-2
length: 12
DNA: TGTGCCGTATGGAACAGGGGGAATGGCTACACCTTC
CDR3: CAVWNRGNGYTF

size: many
V: TRBV2
D: NA
J: TRBJ1-1
length: 18
DNA: TGTGCCAGCAGTGAAAAAAGCTTTCTAATGGCAGGGAGGACTGAAGCTTTCTTT
CDR3: CASSEKSFLMAGRTEAFF

size: NA
V: TRBV6-1
D: NA
J: TRBJ1-4
length: 15
DNA: TGTGCCAGCAGCCCCCAAATTGGTGCCCTCATGGAACTGTTTTTT
CDR3: CASSPQIGALMELFF

size: many
V: TRBV7-9
D: NA
J: TRBJ1-1
length: 13
DNA: TGTGCCAGTGCAGGGACCAAGAACACTGAAGCTTTCTTT
CDR3: CASAGTKNTEAFF

size: NA
V: TRBV19
D: NA
J: TRBJ1-5
length: 15
DNA: TGTGCCAGTAGTTTCGGACAGCGCTACAATCAGCCCCAGCATTTT
CDR3: CASSFGQRYNQPQHF

size: many
V: TRBV7-2
D: TRBD1
J: TRBJ2-7
length: 15
DNA: TGTGCCAGCAGCCAACCGGGACAGGGGGTCTACGAGCAGTACTTC
CDR3: CASSQPGQGVYEQYF

size: once
V: TRBV25-1
D: TRBD2
J: TRBJ2-7
length: 11
DNA: TGTGCCACAAGGACTAGCAACGAGCAGTACTTC
CDR3: CATRTSNEQYF

size: NA
V: TRBV10-3
D: NA
J: TRBJ2-2
length: 13
DNA: TGTGCCAGCACCCTCCAGGAGTCCGGGGAGCTGTTTTTT
CDR3: CASTLQESGELFF

size: many
V: TRBV5-1
D: NA
J: TRBJ2-2
length: 13
DNA: TGTGCCAGCAGCTTTCAGGGATCCGGGGAGCTGTTTTTT
CDR3: CASSFQGSGELFF

size: NA
V: TRBV29-1
D: TRBD1
J: TRBJ1-5
length: 12
DNA: TGCAGCAGTTCGGGACAGGGTCAGCCCCAGCATTTT
CDR3: CSSSGQGQPQHF

size: NA
V: TRBV19
D: NA
J: TRBJ1-2
length: 15
DNA: TGTGCCAGTAGTATAGATGGTCCAGGGGACTATGGCTACACCTTC
CDR3: CASSIDGPGDYGYTF

size: NA
V: TRBV20-1
D: NA
J: TRBJ1-1
length: 11
DNA: TGCAGTGCCCGACAGCTGTCTGAAGCTTTCTTT
CDR3: CSARQLSEAFF

size: NA
V: TRBV7-9
D: NA
J: TRBJ2-7
length: 12
DNA: TGTGCCAGCAGTACAGCCTACAATGAGCAGTACTTC
CDR3: CASSTAYNEQYF

size: few
V: TRBV12-3/TRBV12-4
D: NA
J: TRBJ2-6
length: 16
DNA: TGTGCCAGCAGTCAATACCCGGAAACTGGGGCCAACGTCCTGACTTTC
CDR3: CASSQYPETGANVLTF

size: NA
V: TRBV29-1
D: NA
J: TRBJ1-3
length: 11
DNA: TGCAGCGTTGACTGGGGAAACACCATATATTTT
CDR3: CSVDWGNTIYF

size: NA
V: TRBV11-2
D: NA
J: TRBJ1-1
length: 14
DNA: TGTGCCAGCAGCCATGGGATTCAGAACACTGAAGCTTTCTTT
CDR3: CASSHGIQNTEAFF

size: NA
V: TRBV11-2
D: NA
J: TRBJ1-3
length: 15
DNA: TGTGCCAGCAGCCGCTATGCGGGCCCTGGAAACACCATATATTTT
CDR3: CASSRYAGPGNTIYF

size: many
V: TRBV20-1
D: NA
J: TRBJ1-1
length: 11
DNA: TGCAGTGCAGCCTGGGATACTGAAGCTTTCTTT
CDR3: CSAAWDTEAFF

size: NA
V: TRBV19
D: TRBD1
J: TRBJ1-5
length: 16
DNA: TGTGCCAGTAATCGAATGGACAGGGGAATTGATCAGCCCCAGCATTTT
CDR3: CASNRMDRGIDQPQHF

size: many
V: TRBV25-1
D: NA
J: TRBJ1-4
length: 15
DNA: TGTGCCAGCAGTGAATCAACATGGGCGAGTGAAAAACTGTTTTTT
CDR3: CASSESTWASEKLFF

size: NA
V: TRBV7-8
D: NA
J: TRBJ1-2
length: 13
DNA: TGTGCCAGCAGCTTCGGGCCCGACTATGGCTACACCTTC
CDR3: CASSFGPDYGYTF

size: NA
V: TRBV14
D: NA
J: TRBJ1-4
length: 17
DNA: TGTGCCAGCAGCCAAGATGCGGGGGCACAGACTAATGAAAAACTGTTTTTT
CDR3: CASSQDAGAQTNEKLFF

size: few
V: TRBV20-1
D: NA
J: TRBJ1-1
length: 12
DNA: TGCAGTGCCCCTGGACCCAACACTGAAGCTTTCTTT
CDR3: CSAPGPNTEAFF

size: NA
V: TRBV2
D: TRBD1
J: TRBJ1-2
length: 12
DNA: TGTGCCAAAGGGACAGGGACCTATGGCTACACCTTC
CDR3: CAKGTGTYGYTF

size: many
V: TRBV29-1
D: TRBD2
J: TRBJ2-5
length: 12
DNA: TGCAGCATCCAGGGACTAGCGGAGACCCAGTACTTC
CDR3: CSIQGLAETQYF

size: few
V: TRBV4-3
D: NA
J: TRBJ1-1
length: 13
DNA: TGCGCCAGCAGCCAGTCGGGACGGGCTGAAGCTTTCTTT
CDR3: CASSQSGRAEAFF

size: few
V: TRBV28
D: NA
J: TRBJ1-2
length: 13
DNA: TGTGCCAGCAGTTTAGGGGGATCGGCGGGCTACACCTTC
CDR3: CASSLGGSAGYTF

size: once
V: TRBV7-9
D: NA
J: TRBJ2-7
length: 15
DNA: TGTGCCAGCAGCTTCCTTTCGGCAGGGCCTTACGAGCAGTACTTC
CDR3: CASSFLSAGPYEQYF

size: few
V: TRBV5-1
D: NA
J: TRBJ1-2
length: 13
DNA: TGCGCCAGCAGCTTCGGGGCAGAGGGTGGCTACACCTTC
CDR3: CASSFGAEGGYTF

size: many
V: TRBV6-5
D: NA
J: TRBJ1-6
length: 14
DNA: TGTGCCAGCAGCCTGGAGAGCTTGTCTTCACCCCTCCACTTT
CDR3: CASSLESLSSPLHF

size: NA
V: TRBV4-1
D: NA
J: TRBJ2-7
length: 13
DNA: TGCGCCAGCTCGACAGGCCTGCTCTACGAGCAGTACTTC
CDR3: CASSTGLLYEQYF

size: NA
V: TRBV25-1
D: NA
J: TRBJ1-1
length: 12
DNA: TGTGCCAAGATCCTGGAAGAGTCTGAAGCTTTCTTT
CDR3: CAKILEESEAFF

size: NA
V: TRBV10-3
D: NA
J: TRBJ1-2
length: 12
DNA: TGTGCCATCAGTAAGACGATACATGGCTACACCTTC
CDR3: CAISKTIHGYTF

size: many
V: TRBV20-1
D: NA
J: TRBJ1-1
length: 13
DNA: TGCAGTGCGCCACAGGATGGGAACACTGAAGCTTTCTTT
CDR3: CSAPQDGNTEAFF

size: NA
V: TRBV29-1
D: TRBD1
J: TRBJ2-5
length: 12
DNA: TGCAGCCCCGACAGGGCCCAAGAGACCCAGTACTTC
CDR3: CSPDRAQETQYF

size: many
V: TRBV4-3
D: TRBD1
J: TRBJ2-5
length: 13
DNA: TGCGCCAGCAGCCAAGGGACAGGGGAGACCCAGTACTTC
CDR3: CASSQGTGETQYF

size: many
V: TRBV20-1
D: NA
J: TRBJ2-7
length: 13
DNA: TGCAGTACTTGGCGAGGAGGGGTCTACGAGCAGTACTTC
CDR3: CSTWRGGVYEQYF

size: NA
V: TRBV10-1
D: TRBD1
J: TRBJ1-6
length: 13
DNA: TGCGCCAGCAGTGAGTTCACAGGGGAACCCCTCCACTTT
CDR3: CASSEFTGEPLHF

size: once
V: TRBV24-1
D: NA
J: TRBJ2-5
length: 17
DNA: TGTGCCACCAGCGCCGTCTTTTTTGGGGGGCGGGAAGAGACCCAGTACTTC
CDR3: CATSAVFFGGREETQYF

size: NA
V: TRBV12-3/TRBV12-4
D: NA
J: TRBJ2-7
length: 13
DNA: TGTGCCAGCAGACCGGACAGTGCCTACGAGCAGTACTTC
CDR3: CASRPDSAYEQYF

size: NA
V: TRBV6-2/TRBV6-3
D: NA
J: TRBJ1-1
length: 14
DNA: TGTGCCAGCAGTTACGGCGTGAGAGGGGCTGAAGCTTTCTTT
CDR3: CASSYGVRGAEAFF

size: few
V: TRBV2
D: TRBD2
J: TRBJ2-7
length: 15
DNA: TGTGCCAGCAGTATACGGGGGAGGGCCGTGAACGAGCAGTACTTC
CDR3: CASSIRGRAVNEQYF

size: NA
V: TRBV4-3
D: NA
J: TRBJ1-5
length: 17
DNA: TGCGCCAGCAGCCCAAGAGGGTCTCCCGGCTCCAATCAGCCCCAGCATTTT
CDR3: CASSPRGSPGSNQPQHF

size: many
V: TRBV4-1
D: NA
J: TRBJ2-6
length: 14
DNA: TGCGCCAGCAGCCCTTCGGACCGCGCAGACGTCCTGACTTTC
CDR3: CASSPSDRADVLTF

size: NA
V: TRBV7-8
D: NA
J: TRBJ1-3
length: 19
DNA: TGTGCCAGCAGCTTAGATTTTACTCGGGCGGAACCCTCTGGAAACACCATATATTTT
CDR3: CASSLDFTRAEPSGNTIYF

size: few
V: TRBV4-1
D: NA
J: TRBJ2-5
length: 16
DNA: TGCGCCAGCAGCCAAGAGAGGGTATGGCGGGGCGGCTCCCAGTACTTC
CDR3: CASSQERVWRGGSQYF

size: NA
V: TRBV3-1
D: NA
J: TRBJ1-1
length: 15
DNA: TGTGCCAGCAGCCAAGGCGCCAGGTCGAACACTGAAGCTTTCTTT
CDR3: CASSQGARSNTEAFF

size: few
V: TRBV7-2
D: NA
J: TRBJ1-4
length: 16
DNA: TGTGCCAGCAGCTTTAACCCGATGCGGACTAATGAAAAACTGTTTTTT
CDR3: CASSFNPMRTNEKLFF

size: few
V: TRBV6-5
D: NA
J: TRBJ2-7
length: 13
DNA: TGTGCCAGCAGTTGGTCTGGTTCCTACGAGCAGTACTTC
CDR3: CASSWSGSYEQYF

size: many
V: TRBV10-3
D: NA
J: TRBJ1-2
length: 11
DNA: TGTGCCATCAATTGGGACGGCGGCTACACCTTC
CDR3: CAINWDGGYTF

size: few
V: TRBV10-3
D: TRBD1
J: TRBJ1-1
length: 13
DNA: TGTGCCATCGGAGGACAGGGCTCCCCTGAAGCTTTCTTT
CDR3: CAIGGQGSPEAFF

size: few
V: TRBV7-9
D: NA
J: TRBJ2-2
length: 15
DNA: TGCGCCAGCAGCCAAGGGCCATTAAACACCGGGGAGCTGTTTTTT
CDR3: CASSQGPLNTGELFF

size: NA
V: TRBV6-1
D: NA
J: TRBJ1-6
length: 16
DNA: TGTGCCAGCAGTTCTAATGGACGCGCCGATAATTCACCCCTCCACTTT
CDR3: CASSSNGRADNSPLHF

size: many
V: TRBV10-3
D: NA
J: TRBJ1-4
length: 13
DNA: TGTGCCATCAGTGAACAATGGGGTGAAAAACTGTTTTTT
CDR3: CAISEQWGEKLFF

size: many
V: TRBV6-5
D: TRBD1
J: TRBJ2-7
length: 14
DNA: TGTGCCAGCAGCAGGGACAGGGGTTCCCACGAGCAGTACTTC
CDR3: CASSRDRGSHEQYF

size: NA
V: TRBV29-1
D: NA
J: TRBJ1-2
length: 13
DNA: TGCAGCGTTGTAGTCGAAGGGGCCTATGGCTACACCTTC
CDR3: CSVVVEGAYGYTF

size: NA
V: TRBV15
D: NA
J: TRBJ2-6
length: 14
DNA: TGTGCCACCAGCACTAGGACAGGGGCCAACGTCCTGACTTTC
CDR3: CATSTRTGANVLTF

size: many
V: TRBV7-2
D: NA
J: TRBJ1-2
length: 13
DNA: TGTGCCAGCAGCTTCGACCCGAACTATGGCTACACCTTC
CDR3: CASSFDPNYGYTF

size: many
V: TRBV7-2
D: TRBD2
J: TRBJ2-5
length: 15
DNA: TGTGCCAGCAGCTACCGACTAGCGGGAAAAGAGACCCAGTACTTC
CDR3: CASSYRLAGKETQYF